The 18 T cell receptor beta chains below were found in one sample sequenced in a study of blood T cell repertoires in COVID-19. Only in-frame clones appear in the TCRdb table, and some are missing; sequencing was by immunoSEQ multiplex PCR. The sample yields around 100,000 clones, 85% seen once. Sequenced sample: peripheral blood. The origin of the receptors is a man aged 45-65 years with active or convalescent COVID-19.

The V call is TRBV24-1, the J call TRBJ2-3; D uncertain. Deletions cut 3 bases from V and 5 bases from J, with 11 bases between. Germline V gives CDR1 KGHDR, CDR2 SFDVKD. The CDR3 is 14 amino acids. Here the CDR3 reads CATSDPTRVDTQYF. The CDR3 coding sequence is TGTGCCACCAGTGATCCGACACGTGTAGATACGCAGTATTTT.

This clone was seen once. V and J are TRBV2 and TRBJ2-5; 8 bases align to TRBD1. The V segment lost 6 bases and the J segment 2 bases; nucleotides outside the gene matches: 8. CDR3 length: 15 amino acids. The V gene's germline CDR1 is SNHLY and CDR2 FYNNEI. CDR3 residues: CASRRQGLEQETQYF. The CDR3 bases are TGTGCCAGCAGGAGACAGGGGTTGGAACAAGAGACCCAGTACTTC. Looking up the rest from reference TRBV2 and TRBJ2-5 gives the full variable domain: EPEVTQTPSHQVTQMGQEVILRCVPISNHLYFYWYRQILGQKVEFLVSFYNNEISEKSEIFDDQFSVERPDGSNFTLKIRSTKLEDSAMYFCASRRQGLEQETQYFGPGTRLLVL.

The rearrangement joins TRBV2 to TRBJ1-2; D may be TRBD1 (5 bases). Trimming cost V 1 base and J 5 bases, with 11 bases left between them. The length of the CDR3 is 14 residues. CDR1 is SNHLY and CDR2 is FYNNEI in the germline V gene. The CDR3 region is CASSEDMGPYGYTF. As DNA, the CDR3 is TGTGCCAGCAGTGAAGATATGGGGCCTTATGGCTACACCTTC.

The chain links TRBV30 to TRBJ1-2; 8 nucleotides match TRBD1. The CDR3 contains 14 residues. Germline loops: CDR1 GTSNPN, CDR2 SVGIG (reference sequence). V was pared by 1 base and J by 4 bases, with 5 bases of the junction left unmatched. The CDR3 DNA is TGTGCCTGGAGTGGACAGGGGCTTTCCTATGGCTACACCTTC. It codes for CAWSGQGLSYGYTF. Looking up the rest from reference TRBV30 and TRBJ1-2 gives the full variable domain: SQTIHQWPATLVQPVGSPLSLECTVEGTSNPNLYWYRQAAGRGLQLLFYSVGIGQISSEVPQNLSASRPQDRQFILSSKKLLLSDSGFYLCAWSGQGLSYGYTFGSGTRLTVV.

This chain connects TRBV9 to TRBJ2-5; 10 bases are shared with TRBD1. CDR3 length equals 16 residues. V trimming: 4 bases; J trimming: 9 bases; junction bases outside the gene matches: 15. CDR1 and CDR2 (germline): SGDLS, YYNGEE. The CDR3 region is CASSYNPGTGEGAQYF. The CDR3 bases are TGTGCCAGCAGCTATAACCCCGGGACAGGGGAAGGGGCCCAGTACTTC.

V usage is TRBV30 and J usage is TRBJ2-1, with D possibly TRBD2 on 7 matching bases. V lost 8 bases and J 1 base, leaving 18 bases between the germline ends. The germline V gene has CDR1 GTSNPN and CDR2 SVGIG (reference sequence). CDR3 size: 15 residues. The CDR3 DNA reads TGTGCCGGACAGATCGGCGGGAGTTCCTACAATGAGCAGTTCTTC. Translation: CAGQIGGSSYNEQFF.

The chain links TRBV2 to TRBJ1-6, with D uncertain. The CDR3 contains 14 residues. Deletions cut 3 bases from V and 7 bases from J, with 10 bases between. Looked up from germline, CDR1 is SNHLY and CDR2 is FYNNEI. The CDR3 loop is CASSDGQLNSPLHF. For the CDR3, the DNA is TGTGCCAGCAGTGATGGGCAGTTAAATTCACCCCTCCACTTT.

The chain joins TRBV7-3 to TRBJ2-1; 7 bases fit TRBD2. Germline loops: CDR1 SGHTA, CDR2 FQGTGA. Trimming removed 4 bases from V and 4 bases from J; junction bases left unmatched: 13. The CDR3 loop spans 17 amino acids. CDR3 loop: CASSSPRGASGYNEQFF. The CDR3 bases are TGTGCCAGCAGCTCCCCCCGTGGGGCTAGCGGTTACAATGAGCAGTTCTTC.

The J gene is TRBJ2-7, the V gene TRBV2, with D hard to call. Germline assignment: CDR1 SNHLY and CDR2 FYNNEI. The CDR3 is made up of 13 amino acids. Trimming shortened V by 4 bases and J by 3 bases, and 10 bases separated the two germline ends. The CDR3 coding sequence is TGTGCCAGCAGTGCTGACAATAACTACGAGCAGTACTTC. This translates into CASSADNNYEQYF.

V usage is TRBV27 and J usage is TRBJ2-2; TRBD1 agrees at 8 bases. This CDR3 has 14 residues. Germline CDR1 reads MNHEY; CDR2 reads SMNVEV (reference sequence). V was pared by 4 bases and J by 4 bases, with 2 bases of the junction left unmatched. The CDR3 spells CASSSDRVTGELFF. DNA for the CDR3: TGTGCCAGCAGTTCGGACAGGGTCACCGGGGAGCTGTTTTTT.

For the CDR3, the DNA is TGTGCCAGCAGCCACCTGGGACAGGGGCATAATTCACCCCTCCACTTT. This sequence encodes CASSHLGQGHNSPLHF. The chain joins TRBV3-1 (or the pseudogene TRBV3-2) to TRBJ1-6, with TRBD1 matching over 10 bases. Unmatched junction bases numbered 4, after V lost 3 bases and J lost 5 bases. This CDR3 contains 16 residues. Germline CDR1 reads LGHDT; CDR2 reads YNNKEL (reference sequence).

This clone was seen a few times. The chain uses TRBV3-1 (or the pseudogene TRBV3-2) and TRBJ2-1; D unresolved. The CDR3 covers 14 residues. Germline CDR1 is LGHDT and CDR2 is YNNKEL (reference sequence). Trimming stripped 4 bases from V and 2 bases from J, with 9 bases between. CDR3 bases: TGTGCCAGCAGCCGTCAAATCACCTACAATGAGCAGTTCTTC. Translated, it gives CASSRQITYNEQFF.

The gene calls are TRBV24-1 and TRBJ1-3; D might be TRBD1 (5 bases). This CDR3 contains 17 residues. CDR1 is KGHDR and CDR2 is SFDVKD in the germline V gene. Trimming took off 5 bases at V and 2 bases at J, with 18 bases between the two ends. CDR3 loop: CATSVLLGGVPGNTIYF. CDR3 DNA: TGTGCCACCAGTGTCCTCTTGGGGGGAGTCCCTGGAAACACCATATATTTT.

In DNA form, the CDR3 reads TGTGCCAGCGGGGTGGGAGGGAGTATAGATACGCAGTATTTT. Translation gives CASGVGGSIDTQYF. The J gene is TRBJ2-3, the V gene TRBV2; TRBD2 aligns across 7 bases. CDR1 is SNHLY and CDR2 is FYNNEI in the germline V gene. CDR3 length: 14 amino acids. Germline trimming cut 8 bases from V and 5 bases from J; bases unmatched to any gene: 10.

The CDR3 coding sequence is TGTGCCAGCAGTACCGGGACAGGGATGTCCAGGGAGCTGTTTTTT. This encodes CASSTGTGMSRELFF. The chain joins TRBV9 to TRBJ2-2; 9 nucleotides match TRBD1. The CDR3 covers 15 residues. The trim removed 5 bases at V and 9 bases at J, leaving 11 bases unmatched. Germline V gives CDR1 SGDLS, CDR2 YYNGEE.

The chain employs TRBV5-1 and TRBJ2-7; D may be TRBD1 (5 bases). The CDR3 is made up of 13 amino acids. Germline V gene sequence: CDR1 SGHRS, CDR2 YFSETQ. V was cut by 1 base and J by 3 bases, with 8 bases left in between. The CDR3 loop is CASSLYQGYEQYF. The CDR3 DNA is TGCGCCAGCAGCTTGTACCAGGGCTACGAGCAGTACTTC. Full variable domain (remainder filled in from reference TRBV5-1 and TRBJ2-7): KAGVTQTPRYLIKTRGQQVTLSCSPISGHRSVSWYQQTPGQGLQFLFEYFSETQRNKGNFPGRFSGRQFSNSRSEMNVSTLELGDSALYLCASSLYQGYEQYFGPGTRLTVT.

V usage is TRBV24-1 and J usage is TRBJ2-7; the D gene is possibly TRBD2 (5 bases). V gave up 0 bases and J gave up 5 bases, with 16 bases separating them. This CDR3 spans 16 amino acids. CDR1 and CDR2 from the germline V gene are KGHDR and SFDVKD. The CDR3 DNA reads as TGTGCCACCAGTGATTTGTCCGGCGGGCGAGGGAACGAGCAGTACTTC. This encodes CATSDLSGGRGNEQYF.

The chain employs TRBV27 and TRBJ2-5, with a possible D match to TRBD2 (6 bases). The CDR3 totals 13 residues. Germline CDR1 is MNHEY and CDR2 is SMNVEV (reference sequence). The ends were cut back, 2 bases at V and 4 bases at J, with 8 bases in the middle. The CDR3 sequence: CASSLREAETQYF. The CDR3 DNA reads as TGTGCCAGCAGTTTAAGGGAGGCAGAGACCCAGTACTTC.